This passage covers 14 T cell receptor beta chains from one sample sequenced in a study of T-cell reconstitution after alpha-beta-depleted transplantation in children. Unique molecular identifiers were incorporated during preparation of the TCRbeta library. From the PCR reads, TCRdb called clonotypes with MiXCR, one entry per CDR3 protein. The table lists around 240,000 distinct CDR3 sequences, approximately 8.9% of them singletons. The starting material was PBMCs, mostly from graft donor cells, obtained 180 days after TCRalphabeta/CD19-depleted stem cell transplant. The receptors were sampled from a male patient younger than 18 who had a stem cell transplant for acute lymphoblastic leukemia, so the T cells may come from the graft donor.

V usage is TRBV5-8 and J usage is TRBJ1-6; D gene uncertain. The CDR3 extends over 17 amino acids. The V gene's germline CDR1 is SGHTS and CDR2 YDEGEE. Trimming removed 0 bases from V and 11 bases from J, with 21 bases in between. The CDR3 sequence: CASSLEAWAGGSTPLHF. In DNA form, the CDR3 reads TGTGCCAGCAGCTTGGAGGCGTGGGCAGGTGGGAGTACACCCCTCCACTTT.

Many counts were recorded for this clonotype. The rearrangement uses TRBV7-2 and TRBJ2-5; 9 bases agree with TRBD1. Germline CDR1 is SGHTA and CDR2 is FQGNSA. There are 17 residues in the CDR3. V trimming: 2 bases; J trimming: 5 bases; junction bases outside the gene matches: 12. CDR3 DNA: TGTGCCAGCAGCTTAACGGGACAGGGTATTGGGGTGGAGACCCAGTACTTC. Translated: CASSLTGQGIGVETQYF.

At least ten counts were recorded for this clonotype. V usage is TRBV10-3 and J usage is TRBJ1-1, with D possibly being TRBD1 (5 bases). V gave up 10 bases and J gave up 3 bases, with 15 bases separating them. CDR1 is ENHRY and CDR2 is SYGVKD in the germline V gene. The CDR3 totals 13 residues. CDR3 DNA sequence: TGTGCCACCCACCGCAGGGAAGACACTGAAGCTTTCTTT. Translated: CATHRREDTEAFF.

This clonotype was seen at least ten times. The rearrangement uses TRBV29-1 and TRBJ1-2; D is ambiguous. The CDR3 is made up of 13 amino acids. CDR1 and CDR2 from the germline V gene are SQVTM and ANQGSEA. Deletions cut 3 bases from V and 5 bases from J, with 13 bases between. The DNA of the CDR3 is TGCAGCGTTGACGAGGGCAGGTTGTATGGCTACACCTTC. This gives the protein CSVDEGRLYGYTF.

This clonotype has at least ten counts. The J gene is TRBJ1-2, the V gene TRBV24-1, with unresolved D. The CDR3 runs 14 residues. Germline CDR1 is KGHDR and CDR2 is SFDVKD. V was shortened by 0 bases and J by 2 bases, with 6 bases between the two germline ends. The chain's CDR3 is CATSDLSLNYGYTF. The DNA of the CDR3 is TGTGCCACCAGTGATTTGAGCCTCAACTATGGCTACACCTTC.

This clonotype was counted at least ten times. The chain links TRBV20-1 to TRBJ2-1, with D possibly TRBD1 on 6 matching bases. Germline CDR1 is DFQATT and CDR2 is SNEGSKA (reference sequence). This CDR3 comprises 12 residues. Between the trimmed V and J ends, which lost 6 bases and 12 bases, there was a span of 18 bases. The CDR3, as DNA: TGCAGTGCCCCGACAGGACCCTCCCGGCAGTTCTTC. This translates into CSAPTGPSRQFF.

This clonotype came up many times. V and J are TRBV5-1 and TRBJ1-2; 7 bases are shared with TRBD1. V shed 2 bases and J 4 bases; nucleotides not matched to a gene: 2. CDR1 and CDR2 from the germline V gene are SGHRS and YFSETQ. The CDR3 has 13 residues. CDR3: CASSFGQVYGYTF. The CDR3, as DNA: TGCGCCAGCAGCTTCGGACAGGTCTATGGCTACACCTTC.

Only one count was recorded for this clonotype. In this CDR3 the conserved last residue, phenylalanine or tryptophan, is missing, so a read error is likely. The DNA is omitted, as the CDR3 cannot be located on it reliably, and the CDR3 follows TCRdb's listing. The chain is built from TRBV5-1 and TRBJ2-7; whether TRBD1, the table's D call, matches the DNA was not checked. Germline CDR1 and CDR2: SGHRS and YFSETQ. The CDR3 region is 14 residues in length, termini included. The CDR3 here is CASSLGTGFAEQYS.

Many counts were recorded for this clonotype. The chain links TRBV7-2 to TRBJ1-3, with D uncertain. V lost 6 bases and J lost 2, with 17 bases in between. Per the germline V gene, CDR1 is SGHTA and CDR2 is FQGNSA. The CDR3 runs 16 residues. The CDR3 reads CASSSPGRVAGNTIYF. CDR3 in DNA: TGTGCCAGCAGTTCACCTGGGAGGGTCGCTGGAAACACCATATATTTT.

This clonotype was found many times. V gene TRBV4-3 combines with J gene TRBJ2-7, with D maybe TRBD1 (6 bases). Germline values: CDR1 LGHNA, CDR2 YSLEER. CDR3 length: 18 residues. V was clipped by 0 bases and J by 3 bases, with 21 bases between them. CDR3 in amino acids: CASSQERSIGQGSYEQYF. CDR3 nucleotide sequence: TGCGCCAGCAGCCAAGAAAGGTCGATCGGCCAGGGGAGCTACGAGCAGTACTTC.

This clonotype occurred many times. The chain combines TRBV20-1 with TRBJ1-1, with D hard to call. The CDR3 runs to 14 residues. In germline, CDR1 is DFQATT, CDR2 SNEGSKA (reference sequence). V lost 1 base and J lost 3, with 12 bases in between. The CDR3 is CSARARVGDTEAFF. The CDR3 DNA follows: TGCAGTGCTAGAGCTCGCGTGGGAGACACTGAAGCTTTCTTT.

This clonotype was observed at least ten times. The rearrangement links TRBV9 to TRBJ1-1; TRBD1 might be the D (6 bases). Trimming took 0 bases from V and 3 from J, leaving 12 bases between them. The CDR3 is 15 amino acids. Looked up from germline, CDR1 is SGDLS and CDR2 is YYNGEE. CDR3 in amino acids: CASSVAGGRDTEAFF. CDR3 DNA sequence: TGTGCCAGCAGCGTAGCGGGGGGCCGAGACACTGAAGCTTTCTTT.

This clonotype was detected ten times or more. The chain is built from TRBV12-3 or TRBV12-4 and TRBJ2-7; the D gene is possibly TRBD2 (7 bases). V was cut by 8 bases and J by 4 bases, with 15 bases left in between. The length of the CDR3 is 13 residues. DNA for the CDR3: TGTGCCAGCGGGGCGGGGGCGATATACGAGCAGTACTTC. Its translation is CASGAGAIYEQYF.

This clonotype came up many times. DNA of the CDR3: TGCAGTGCTAGTGGATTAGCGGGGCTCTACGAGCAGTACTTC. Protein sequence: CSASGLAGLYEQYF. This rearrangement joins TRBV20-1 to TRBJ2-7, with 8 bases fitting TRBD2. The V gene end was trimmed by 3 bases and the J gene end by 3 bases; junction bases not matched to a gene: 7. The CDR3 has 14 amino acids. In germline, CDR1 is DFQATT, CDR2 SNEGSKA (reference sequence).